Shown below are 18 T cell receptor beta chains from a single sample sequenced in a study of shared clonotypes between healthy human individuals. Some clones are missing from TCRdb's copy, which holds only in-frame ones; the method was immunoSEQ multiplex PCR. Of over 1.4 million clones in the sample, around 95% were seen once. Input material: naive CD4+ T cells sorted from blood. Specified subset: CD45RA+ positively selected. These receptors all stem from a man aged 30 to 45 in good health.

In this sample, this clone turned up once. The V and J genes are TRBV6-6 and TRBJ2-7; D gene ambiguous. Germline-derived CDR1 and CDR2 are MNHNY and SVGAGI (reference sequence). The CDR3 loop spans 15 amino acids. V lost 1 base to trimming and J lost 6 bases, with 16 bases between them. This CDR3 is CASSYYAQTRLEQYF. CDR3 nucleotide sequence: TGTGCCAGCAGTTACTACGCACAGACAAGGCTCGAGCAGTACTTC.

CDR3 loop: CASSGQAGEKLFF. As DNA, the CDR3 is TGTGCCAGCAGCGGACAGGCAGGGGAAAAACTGTTTTTT. The chain couples TRBV6-4 to TRBJ1-4, with 7 bases lining up with TRBD1. CDR3 length equals 13 residues. Looked up from germline, CDR1 is MRHNA and CDR2 is SNTAGT. The ends lost 6 bases at V and 8 bases at J; junction bases unmatched: 6.

The gene calls are TRBV7-8 and TRBJ1-2, with D possibly TRBD1 on 5 matching bases. The germline V gene has CDR1 SGHVS and CDR2 FQNEAQ. V was shortened by 5 bases and J by 4 bases, with 20 bases between the two germline ends. The CDR3 has 16 residues. The CDR3 is CASSPSWQADSYGYTF. CDR3 nucleotide sequence: TGTGCCAGCAGCCCCAGTTGGCAGGCAGACAGCTATGGCTACACCTTC.

The rearrangement joins TRBV5-4 to TRBJ1-4; TRBD1 is a possible D gene (5 bases). Trimming stripped 3 bases from V and 0 bases from J, with 15 bases between. The CDR3 loop spans 17 amino acids. Germline CDR1 reads SGHNT; CDR2 reads YYREEE (reference sequence). CDR3 in DNA: TGTGCCAGCAGCTATGGGGCCCAATTCTCAACTAATGAAAAACTGTTTTTT. This encodes CASSYGAQFSTNEKLFF.

The DNA for the CDR3 is TGTGCCAGCTCACCCCGGGACCGAAGATCTAACTATGGCTACACCTTC. It codes for CASSPRDRRSNYGYTF. This chain uses TRBV18 with TRBJ1-2; a weak D match, TRBD1 (5 bases). CDR3 size: 16 residues. Trimming took off 3 bases at V and 0 bases at J, with 14 bases between the two ends. In germline, CDR1 is KGHSH, CDR2 LQKENI.

The chain recombines TRBV7-3 with TRBJ2-2; TRBD2 agrees at 8 bases. After removal of 5 bases from V and 6 bases from J, the junction contained 5 bases not matched to a gene. This CDR3 spans 14 amino acids. From germline, CDR1 is SGHTA and CDR2 FQGTGA. The DNA of the CDR3 is TGTGCCAGCAGCCCGGGAGGGCCCTCCGGGGAGCTGTTTTTT. This gives the protein CASSPGGPSGELFF.

This clone showed up just once. This chain uses TRBV28 with TRBJ2-7; D is undetermined. V lost 5 bases and J 7 bases, leaving 9 bases between the germline ends. The CDR3 is 11 residues long. Germline values: CDR1 MDHEN, CDR2 SYDVKM. The CDR3 sequence is CASSDSWEQYF. DNA for the CDR3: TGTGCCAGCAGTGACTCTTGGGAGCAGTACTTC.

This clone has a single count. Other DNA variants within this sample encode the same CDR3. This sequence joins TRBV11-2 and TRBJ2-7; 11 bases align to TRBD2. Germline trimming cut 1 base from V and 3 bases from J; bases unmatched to any gene: 2. The germline gives CDR1 SGHAT, CDR2 FQNNGV. The CDR3 is 15 residues long. The CDR3 DNA is TGTGCCAGCAGCTTAGGACTAGCGGGGAGCTACGAGCAGTACTTC. Translating it yields CASSLGLAGSYEQYF.

This sequence joins TRBV19 and TRBJ1-5; D unresolved. CDR3 length equals 12 residues. The V end lost 4 bases, the J end lost 11 bases, and 12 bases lay between the germline ends. Germline V lookup: CDR1 LNHDA, CDR2 SQIVND (reference sequence). The CDR3 DNA is TGTGCCAGTAGTAGTCCGACTGAGTCCCAGCATTTT. Amino acids: CASSSPTESQHF.

The chain has TRBV30 and TRBJ1-1; D unresolved. CDR1 GTSNPN and CDR2 SVGIG come from the germline V gene (reference sequence). Trimming removed 2 bases at V and 2 bases at J, with 9 bases between. The CDR3 extends over 13 amino acids. The CDR3 is CAWSLGLNTEAFF. For the CDR3, the DNA is TGTGCCTGGAGTCTGGGGTTAAACACTGAAGCTTTCTTT. Full variable domain (remainder filled in from reference TRBV30 and TRBJ1-1): SQTIHQWPATLVQPVGSPLSLECTVEGTSNPNLYWYRQAAGRGLQLLFYSVGIGQISSEVPQNLSASRPQDRQFILSSKKLLLSDSGFYLCAWSLGLNTEAFFGQGTRLTVV.

The gene calls are TRBV18 and TRBJ1-1, with D possibly matching TRBD1 (6 bases). The CDR3 is 15 amino acids. Germline lookup yields CDR1 KGHSH and CDR2 LQKENI. V dropped 0 bases and J dropped 5 bases, with 13 bases sitting between them. CDR3 DNA: TGTGCCAGCTCACCACCGGGGGGGCTTCGGACTGAAGCTTTCTTT. It encodes CASSPPGGLRTEAFF.

This clone came up once. The chain couples TRBV2 to TRBJ1-4, with D uncertain. The CDR3 consists of 14 residues. Per germline, CDR1 SNHLY and CDR2 FYNNEI. The germline V and J ends were trimmed by 2 bases and 3 bases, with 7 bases remaining between them. CDR3 region: CASSESLSNEKLFF. As DNA, the CDR3 is TGTGCCAGCAGTGAAAGTTTATCTAATGAAAAACTGTTTTTT.

CDR3 in DNA: TGTGCCAGCAGCTTGGCGGAGGGCGGAAACATTCAGTACTTC. This gives the protein CASSLAEGGNIQYF. The chain joins TRBV7-9 to TRBJ2-4, with a weak D call TRBD2 (6 bases). V lost 3 bases, J lost 6 bases, and 12 bases lay in between. The CDR3 contains 14 residues. In germline, CDR1 is SEHNR, CDR2 FQNEAQ (reference sequence).

The chain has TRBV19 and TRBJ2-1; possible D gene TRBD1, 6 bases. Trimming left V 8 bases short and J 7 bases short, with 12 bases between. Germline CDR1 reads LNHDA; CDR2 reads SQIVND (reference sequence). The CDR3 spans 12 residues. The CDR3 DNA reads TGTGCCAGTCGTAGAGGGGGAAATGAGCAGTTCTTC. Protein: CASRRGGNEQFF. The full variable domain, rest sourced from reference TRBV19 and TRBJ2-1, is DGGITQSPKYLFRKEGQNVTLSCEQNLNHDAMYWYRQDPGQGLRLIYYSQIVNDFQKGDIAEGYSVSREKKESFPLTVTSAQKNPTAFYLCASRRGGNEQFFGPGTRLTVL.

Turning to this clone: This specimen includes other DNA sequences encoding the same CDR3. The chain couples TRBV20-1 to TRBJ2-1; D is unresolved. Germline V gene sequence: CDR1 DFQATT, CDR2 SNEGSKA (reference sequence). The CDR3 sequence is 11 residues long. Trimming took off 1 base at V and 7 bases at J, with 5 bases between the two ends. The CDR3 DNA is TGCAGTGCTAGAGTCGAGAATGAGCAGTTCTTC. The encoded protein is CSARVENEQFF.

This clone was counted a single time. The chain recombines TRBV6-6 with TRBJ2-7; D is possibly TRBD2 (5 bases). The CDR3 totals 12 residues. The V and J ends lost 5 bases and 5 bases respectively, with 10 bases between them. Per germline, CDR1 MNHNY and CDR2 SVGAGI (reference sequence). This CDR3 reads CASSRDFHEQYF. The CDR3 region has the DNA TGTGCCAGCAGTCGGGATTTCCACGAGCAGTACTTC.

This chain joins TRBV7-9 and TRBJ2-1; 7 nucleotides agree with TRBD2. Germline trimming cut 7 bases from V and 8 bases from J; bases unmatched to any gene: 14. Germline values: CDR1 SEHNR, CDR2 FQNEAQ (reference sequence). The CDR3 is 15 amino acids. The CDR3 is CASTSSGTFGDEQFF. CDR3 nucleotides: TGTGCCAGCACCTCAAGCGGGACCTTTGGAGATGAGCAGTTCTTC.

This rearrangement joins TRBV9 to TRBJ2-2; D uncertain. Trimming cost V 6 bases and J 4 bases, with 4 bases left between them. The CDR3 has 11 residues. Germline V gene lookup returns CDR1 SGDLS and CDR2 YYNGEE. In nucleotides, the CDR3 is TGTGCCAGCACATCCACCGGGGAGCTGTTTTTT. The encoded protein is CASTSTGELFF.